A single sample is the source of the 10 T cell receptor beta chains below, sequenced in a study of cytomegalovirus exposure and HLA in healthy donors. Primers included in the PCR were 60 Vbeta and 13 Jbeta primers. Here immunoSEQ multiplex PCR was the method, and the copy in TCRdb shows in-frame clones only, minus some. The sample lists roughly 130,000 clones, around 80% occurring once. Sequenced sample: PBMCs. All receptors derive from a human donor in good health.

The rearrangement uses TRBV28 and TRBJ2-7; possibly TRBD1 for D (6 bases). Germline V CDR1 and CDR2: MDHEN, SYDVKM. V lost 10 bases and J 6 bases, leaving 19 bases between the germline ends. The CDR3 runs 13 residues. The CDR3 reads CATLGQLPVEQYF. The CDR3, as DNA: TGTGCCACCTTGGGACAACTACCAGTCGAGCAGTACTTC.

V usage is TRBV7-3 and J usage is TRBJ1-3; perhaps TRBD1 as D (6 bases). Germline CDR1 reads SGHTA; CDR2 reads FQGTGA. V was pared by 2 bases and J by 3 bases, with 11 bases between. CDR3 length: 15 amino acids. CDR3 protein: CASSLSGAVGNTIYF. For the CDR3, the DNA is TGTGCCAGCAGCTTATCAGGGGCGGTTGGAAACACCATATATTTT.

CDR3 bases: TGCGCCAGCAGCCAAGACAGTTACACTGAAGCTTTCTTT. This translates into CASSQDSYTEAFF. This chain joins TRBV4-1 and TRBJ1-1; D not certain. The CDR3 contains 13 residues. Per germline, CDR1 MGHRA and CDR2 YSYEKL. The germline V and J ends were trimmed by 0 bases and 3 bases, with 5 bases remaining between them.

In regard to this clone: The junction shows a germline mismatch at one end, possibly a read error. V and J are TRBV7-9 and TRBJ1-1, with D tentatively TRBD1 (5 bases). The CDR3 extends over 12 amino acids. CDR1 is SEHNR and CDR2 is FQNEAQ in the germline V gene (reference sequence). The CDR3: CSSLDMNTEAFF. CDR3 nucleotide sequence: TGTTCCAGCTTGGACATGAACACTGAAGCTTTCTTT.

V usage is TRBV5-8 and J usage is TRBJ2-1; 8 bases are a match to TRBD1. The V segment lost 5 bases and the J segment 4 bases; nucleotides outside the gene matches: 20. The CDR3 extends over 19 amino acids. From germline, CDR1 is SGHTS and CDR2 YDEGEE. The CDR3 spells CASSPRQGKGERLYNEQFF. The CDR3, as DNA: TGTGCCAGCAGTCCCAGACAGGGGAAGGGTGAACGGCTTTACAATGAGCAGTTCTTC. The full variable domain, its missing parts supplied by reference TRBV5-8 and TRBJ2-1, is EAGVTQSPTHLIKTRGQQATLRCSPISGHTSVYWYQQALGLGLQFLLWYDEGEERNRGNFPPRFSGRQFPNYSSELNVNALELEDSALYLCASSPRQGKGERLYNEQFFGPGTRLTVL.

The gene calls are TRBV6-1 and TRBJ1-2; 10 nucleotides match TRBD1. The CDR3 totals 14 residues. Germline-derived CDR1 and CDR2 are MNHNS and SASEGT. V was clipped by 3 bases and J by 8 bases; unmatched bases: 6. CDR3: CASSEGTGAVGYTF. The CDR3 nucleotides read TGTGCCAGCAGTGAGGGGACAGGGGCGGTCGGCTACACCTTC.

This clone was found once. The gene calls are TRBV5-1 and TRBJ2-3, with 11 bases matching TRBD2. Germline loops: CDR1 SGHRS, CDR2 YFSETQ. V lost 4 bases, J lost 4 bases, and 8 bases stayed unmatched. The CDR3 spans 16 residues. This CDR3 is CASSATLAGDSDTQYF. CDR3 coding DNA: TGCGCCAGCAGCGCCACACTAGCGGGGGATTCAGATACGCAGTATTTT.

This clone was seen only a few times. This chain uses TRBV5-1 with TRBJ2-5, with D possibly TRBD2 on 6 matching bases. The CDR3 runs 13 residues. Trimming stripped 1 base from V and 4 bases from J, with 8 bases between. Germline CDR1 is SGHRS and CDR2 is YFSETQ. Here the CDR3 reads CASSLSGLETQYF. The CDR3, as DNA: TGCGCCAGCAGCTTGAGCGGGTTAGAGACCCAGTACTTC.

This sequence joins TRBV9 and TRBJ2-1; no reliable D call. The CDR3 has 16 residues. Between the trimmed V and J ends, which lost 4 bases and 0 bases, there was a span of 14 bases. Per the germline V gene, CDR1 is SGDLS and CDR2 is YYNGEE. CDR3 sequence reads: CASSPSIPSSYNEQFF. The CDR3 coding sequence is TGTGCCAGCAGCCCCTCCATCCCCAGCTCCTACAATGAGCAGTTCTTC.

The V call is TRBV5-5, the J call TRBJ2-3; 8 bases match TRBD1. There are 15 residues in the CDR3. The junction had 4 bases not matched to a gene; V was cut back by 1 base and J by 3 bases. The germline gives CDR1 SGHKS, CDR2 YYEKEE (reference sequence). The CDR3 region is CASSLRTGWTDTQYF. The CDR3 bases are TGTGCCAGCAGCTTGAGGACAGGGTGGACAGATACGCAGTATTTT.